Listed below are T cell receptor beta chains from one sample, sequenced in a study of T cell repertoires in cytomegalovirus infection. These receptors lack a known antigen. TCRdb processed the reads anew with MiXCR; each CDR3 protein has one entry. The sample lists about 830,000 distinct CDR3 sequences; about 33% were seen once. The sample here was cultured CD8+ T cells from PBMCs, taken from culture after CMV antigen stimulation. Receptor source: a human donor in good health (CMV status not recorded). Some clones in this sample may be carry-over from other donors' samples. Both conserved end residues are part of each CDR3. The order of the fields is clone size, J gene, V gene, D gene, CDR3 DNA, CDR3 protein. The D gene is left open where the match is weak. Clone size, where shown, is once, few, many, or a class for clones that have expanded.

>once|TRBJ2-5|TRBV7-3|TRBD2
TGTGCCAGCAGCTTGAGGACTAGCGGGGGGGATTCCCAAGAGACCCAGTACTTC
CASSLRTSGGDSQETQYF
>-|TRBJ2-3|TRBV6-1|-
TGTGCCAGCGCGAGGTGGGCGGGGGCTAGCACAGATACGCAGTATTTT
CASARWAGASTDTQYF
>-|TRBJ2-1|TRBV19|TRBD1
TGTGCCAGTAGTATTGGAGCCGGGACAGCGTACAATGAGCAGTTCTTC
CASSIGAGTAYNEQFF
>-|TRBJ1-5|TRBV12-5|-
TGTGCTAGTGGGGACAGTTCCAATCAGCCCCAGCATTTT
CASGDSSNQPQHF
>few|TRBJ2-1|TRBV6-6|-
TGTGCCAGCAACCAAGACAGTTTGTACAATGAGCAGTTCTTC
CASNQDSLYNEQFF
>-|TRBJ1-1|TRBV15|-
TGTGCCACCAGCACGGACTTCAGAAACACTGAAGCTTTCTTT
CATSTDFRNTEAFF
>-|TRBJ1-3|TRBV19|TRBD1
TGTGCCAGCAGCCCCGGGACAGCGCCTGGAAACACCATATATTTT
CASSPGTAPGNTIYF
>few|TRBJ1-2|TRBV12-3/TRBV12-4|TRBD1
TGTGCCCTATGGGACAGGGGAGGCTACACCTTC
CALWDRGGYTF
>few|TRBJ1-4|TRBV2|-
TGTGCCAGCAGTGACCCCGAAAAACTGTTTTTT
CASSDPEKLFF
>-|TRBJ1-1|TRBV7-9|-
TGTGCCAGCGGGGTATCCCAGGGGACGAACACTGAAGCTTTCTTT
CASGVSQGTNTEAFF
>-|TRBJ1-6|TRBV7-6|TRBD1
TGTGCCAGCAGCTTAGCAGGGGGACAGGATAATTCACCCCTCCACTTT
CASSLAGGQDNSPLHF
>many|TRBJ1-2|TRBV7-2|TRBD1
TGTGCCAGCAGCTTAGGCCTCATACAGGGGGCCACCTATGGCTACACCTTC
CASSLGLIQGATYGYTF
>-|TRBJ2-3|TRBV9|TRBD2
TGTGCCAGCAGCCCCCGAGCGGGGGGGGAAGATACGCAGTATTTT
CASSPRAGGEDTQYF
>-|TRBJ1-6|TRBV4-3|-
TGCGCCAGCAGCCAAGTCGAAGGGGTTTCTCATAATTCACCCCTCCACTTT
CASSQVEGVSHNSPLHF
>-|TRBJ1-4|TRBV15|-
TGTGCCACCAGCAGAGGCAGAGGCTCTGAAAAACTGTTTTTT
CATSRGRGSEKLFF
>few|TRBJ2-3|TRBV20-1|TRBD2
TGCAGTGCTAGAGGGGGGGGTAGCACAGATACGCAGTATTTT
CSARGGGSTDTQYF
>-|TRBJ1-2|TRBV29-1|-
TGCAGCACCCCAAGGGCAGCTAACTATGGCTACACCTTC
CSTPRAANYGYTF
>-|TRBJ1-2|TRBV6-6|TRBD1
TGTGCCAGCAGTATCACAGGGGGCAGCTATGGCTACACCTTC
CASSITGGSYGYTF
>many|TRBJ2-1|TRBV12-3/TRBV12-4|TRBD1
TGTGCCAGCAGCGTTGGCCCAGGGGGCAATGAGCAGTTCTTC
CASSVGPGGNEQFF
>-|TRBJ2-3|TRBV7-8|TRBD2
TGTGCCAGCAGCTTACCGCTAGCGGGGGGCACAGATACGCAGTATTTT
CASSLPLAGGTDTQYF
>many|TRBJ2-5|TRBV6-5|TRBD2
TGTGCCAGCAGTTATCAGGGAGCGGGGGGGCCGTTGTCCCAAGAGACCCAGTACTTC
CASSYQGAGGPLSQETQYF
>-|TRBJ2-7|TRBV5-5|TRBD1
TGTGCCAGCAGCTTAATCCAGGGGGATTACTACGAGCAGTACTTC
CASSLIQGDYYEQYF
>-|TRBJ1-1|TRBV13|-
TGTGCCAGCAGCTTAGCTCGGGGTCAGTCCACTGAAGCTTTCTTT
CASSLARGQSTEAFF
>-|TRBJ2-5|TRBV6-2/TRBV6-3|TRBD2
TGTGCCAGCAGTACGAGCGGGGGGGCATGGGAGACCCAGTACTTC
CASSTSGGAWETQYF
>few|TRBJ2-3|TRBV7-3|TRBD1
TGTGCCAGCAGCTTAACCCCGGGACAGGGGTTGGGAGATACGCAGTATTTT
CASSLTPGQGLGDTQYF
>many|TRBJ1-2|TRBV7-8|-
TGTGCCAGCAGCTTAGTTGCGGGTCGGGGGTACGATGGCTACACCTTC
CASSLVAGRGYDGYTF
>-|TRBJ2-3|TRBV6-6|-
TGTGCCAGCAGTTACTCCGAACTAGCCCTCCGCACAGATACGCAGTATTTT
CASSYSELALRTDTQYF
>-|TRBJ1-2|TRBV2|TRBD1
TGTGCCAGCAGTATCCCCTCGCGCGGGCAGGGGGCGGACTATGGCTACACCTTC
CASSIPSRGQGADYGYTF
>many|TRBJ2-5|TRBV7-9|-
TGTGCCAGCAGCTTAGCTAACGAGTACACCGAGTACCAAGAGACCCAGTACTTC
CASSLANEYTEYQETQYF
>-|TRBJ2-3|TRBV5-6|-
TGTGCCAGCAGCTTCTATGGCAGGCTTGGGGCAGATACGCAGTATTTT
CASSFYGRLGADTQYF
>-|TRBJ2-1|TRBV7-9|-
TGTGCCAGCAGCTTAGCGGGGATGATGAGCTCCTACAATGAGCAGTTCTTC
CASSLAGMMSSYNEQFF
>few|TRBJ2-7|TRBV27|TRBD2
TGTGCCAGCAGTGTAGCGGGGGATTCCTACGAGCAGTACTTC
CASSVAGDSYEQYF
>-|TRBJ1-1|TRBV5-1|-
TGCGCCAGCAGCGGCACCATCGGGACTGAAGCTTTCTTT
CASSGTIGTEAFF
>few|TRBJ2-5|TRBV7-6|TRBD2
TGTGCCAGCAGCTTGGCCCTAGCGGGGGGTCCGTACCAAGAGACCCAGTACTTC
CASSLALAGGPYQETQYF
>many|TRBJ2-1|TRBV28|-
TGTGCCAGCAGTCCTCATATTTACACCCGGGACCTTCTATCGTATGAGCAGTTCTTC
CASSPHIYTRDLLSYEQFF
>-|TRBJ1-5|TRBV4-1|-
TGCGCCAGCAGCCCATCCCTAGACCCGTGGCCCCAGCATTTT
CASSPSLDPWPQHF
>many|TRBJ2-5|TRBV7-2|-
TGTGCCAGCAGCCCAGAGGGACCTACTTTGAGGGAGACCCAGTACTTC
CASSPEGPTLRETQYF
>-|TRBJ1-4|TRBV10-3|TRBD1
TGTGCCATCAGTGGGAGGGACAGGAAAAATGAAAAACTGTTTTTT
CAISGRDRKNEKLFF
>-|TRBJ1-6|TRBV12-3/TRBV12-4|-
TGTGCCAGCAGCCCCGGCGATAATTCACCCCTCCACTTT
CASSPGDNSPLHF
>few|TRBJ2-1|TRBV6-6|TRBD1
TGTGCCAGCAGCTACCCGGGACAGGGGGCCCCAGAATCCCGCAATGAGCAGTTCTTC
CASSYPGQGAPESRNEQFF
>many|TRBJ1-5|TRBV7-9|TRBD1
TGTGCCAGCAGCCATTCCAGGACAGGCGTTTATAGCAATCAGCCCCAGCATTTT
CASSHSRTGVYSNQPQHF
>-|TRBJ1-4|TRBV27|-
TGTGCCAGCAGAAAAACAGGGAGGATTAATGAAAAACTGTTTTTT
CASRKTGRINEKLFF
>-|TRBJ2-3|TRBV6-5|TRBD1
TGTGCCAGCGCTAACAGGGGGCGATTGGATACGCAGTATTTT
CASANRGRLDTQYF
>-|TRBJ2-2|TRBV14|-
TGTGCCAGCAGCCAAGATTACGAGCGTTTCTGGTACACCGGGGAGCTGTTTTTT
CASSQDYERFWYTGELFF
>once|TRBJ2-1|TRBV5-5|-
TGTGCCACCCTCGGGCCCTACAATGAGCAGTTCTTC
CATLGPYNEQFF
>many|TRBJ2-5|TRBV7-8|-
TGTGCCAGCAGCTTAATACAGGGTGTAGAGACCCAGTACTTC
CASSLIQGVETQYF